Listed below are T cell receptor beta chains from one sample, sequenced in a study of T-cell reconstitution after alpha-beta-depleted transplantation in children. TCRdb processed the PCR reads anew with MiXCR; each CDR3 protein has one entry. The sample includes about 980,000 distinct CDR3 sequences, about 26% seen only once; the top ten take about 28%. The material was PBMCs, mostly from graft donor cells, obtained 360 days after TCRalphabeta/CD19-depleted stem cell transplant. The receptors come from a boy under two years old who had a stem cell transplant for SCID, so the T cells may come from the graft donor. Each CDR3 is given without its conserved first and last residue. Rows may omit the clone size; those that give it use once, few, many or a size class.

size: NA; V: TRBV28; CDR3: ASRMRGAGNSPLH
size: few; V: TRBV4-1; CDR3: ASSQEGDREPDTQY
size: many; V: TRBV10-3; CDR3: AISARLAGLLDTQY
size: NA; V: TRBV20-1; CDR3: SAPRAGTSTDTQY
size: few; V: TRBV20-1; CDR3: SARWDGTGVTDTQY
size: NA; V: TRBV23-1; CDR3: ASSRGSGGQETQY
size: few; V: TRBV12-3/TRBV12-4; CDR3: ASSLTSGGAYYSYNEQF
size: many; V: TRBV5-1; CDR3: ASSLDRGNTGELF
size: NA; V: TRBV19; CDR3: ASSTRVRQPQH
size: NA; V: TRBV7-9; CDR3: ASSLGEGAGPQH
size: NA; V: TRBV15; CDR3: ATSRRGEIRADTQY
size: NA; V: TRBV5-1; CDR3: ASSFTPGSNQPQH
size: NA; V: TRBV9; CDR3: ASSTRGREGEQF
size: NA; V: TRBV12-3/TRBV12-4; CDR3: ASSKDLTDTQY
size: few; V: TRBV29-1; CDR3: SVEDGVSYQPQH
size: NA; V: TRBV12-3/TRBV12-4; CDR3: ASSPSRNEQF
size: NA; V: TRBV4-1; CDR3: ASSQVGTGRTQY
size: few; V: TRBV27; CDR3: ASTPSGWGEQF
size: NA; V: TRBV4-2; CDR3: ASSQDREDTQY
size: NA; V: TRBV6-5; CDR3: ASSYQTGSEGANVLT
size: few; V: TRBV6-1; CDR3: ASRPRDSVVLYEQY
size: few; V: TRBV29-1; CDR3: SVRRDRGQGTEAF
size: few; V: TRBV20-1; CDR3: SARGLAGGNTEQY
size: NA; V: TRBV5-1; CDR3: VSSLKTGGDEAF
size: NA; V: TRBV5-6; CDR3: ASSFGSPSTQY
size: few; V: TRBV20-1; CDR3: SARGLDNEQF
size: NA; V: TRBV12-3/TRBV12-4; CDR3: ASSYGVNEQY
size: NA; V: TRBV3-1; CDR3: ASSQHDSKGDTQY
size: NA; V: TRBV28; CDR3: ASSSRTGQGDTQY
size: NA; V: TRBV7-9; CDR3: ASSLALAGRIYEQY
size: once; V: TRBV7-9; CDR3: ASSLGTALSGANVLT
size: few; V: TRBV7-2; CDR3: ASSLSTASYNEQF